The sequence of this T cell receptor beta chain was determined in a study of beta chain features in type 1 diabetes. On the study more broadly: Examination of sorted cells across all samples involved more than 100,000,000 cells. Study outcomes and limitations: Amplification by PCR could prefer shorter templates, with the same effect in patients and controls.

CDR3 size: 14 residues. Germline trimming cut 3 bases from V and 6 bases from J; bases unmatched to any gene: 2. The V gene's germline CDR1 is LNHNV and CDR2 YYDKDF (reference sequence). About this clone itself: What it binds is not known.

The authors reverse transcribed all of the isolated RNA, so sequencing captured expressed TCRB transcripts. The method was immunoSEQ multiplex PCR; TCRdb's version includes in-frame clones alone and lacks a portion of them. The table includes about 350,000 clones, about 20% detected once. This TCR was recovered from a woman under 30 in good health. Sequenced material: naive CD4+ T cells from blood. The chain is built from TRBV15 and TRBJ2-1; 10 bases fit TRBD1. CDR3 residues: CATSRTGGGNEQFF. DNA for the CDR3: TGTGCCACCAGCAGGACAGGGGGCGGCAATGAGCAGTTCTTC.